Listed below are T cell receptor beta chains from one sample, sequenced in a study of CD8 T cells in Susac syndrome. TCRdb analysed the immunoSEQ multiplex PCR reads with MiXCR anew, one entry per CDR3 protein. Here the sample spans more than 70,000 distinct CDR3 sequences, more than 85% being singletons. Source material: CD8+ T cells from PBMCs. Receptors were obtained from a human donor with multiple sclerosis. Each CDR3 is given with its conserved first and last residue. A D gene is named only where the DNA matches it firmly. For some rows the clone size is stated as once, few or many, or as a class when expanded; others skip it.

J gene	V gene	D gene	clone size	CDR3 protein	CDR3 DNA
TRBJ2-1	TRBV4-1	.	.	CASSQQLDSHEQFF	TGCGCCAGCAGCCAGCAACTGGACAGCCATGAGCAGTTCTTC
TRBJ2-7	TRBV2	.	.	CAIAGTSAYEQYF	TGTGCCATAGCCGGGACTTCTGCCTACGAGCAGTACTTC
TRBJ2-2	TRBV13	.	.	CASSPEGDSTIGELFF	TGTGCCAGCAGCCCAGAGGGGGACTCTACTATCGGGGAGCTGTTTTTT
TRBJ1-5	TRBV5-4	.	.	CASSLGGALDQPQHF	TGTGCCAGCAGCTTGGGAGGGGCATTGGATCAGCCCCAGCATTTT
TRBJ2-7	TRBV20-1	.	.	CSARDRDSYNEQYF	TGCAGTGCTAGAGATCGAGATAGCTACAACGAGCAGTACTTC
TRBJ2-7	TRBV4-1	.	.	CASSQDWGTLGSYEQYF	TGCGCCAGCAGCCAAGATTGGGGGACCTTGGGCTCCTACGAGCAGTACTTC
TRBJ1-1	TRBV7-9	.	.	CASSLGVTEAFF	TGTGCCAGCAGCTTAGGGGTAACTGAAGCTTTCTTT
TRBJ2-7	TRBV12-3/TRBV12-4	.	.	CASTWGGRGYEQYF	TGTGCCAGCACCTGGGGGGGGCGCGGATACGAGCAGTACTTC
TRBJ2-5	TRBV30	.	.	CAWAVMLGETQYF	TGTGCCTGGGCCGTTATGCTAGGGGAGACCCAGTACTTC
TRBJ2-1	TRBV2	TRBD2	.	CASTQREGRGNEQFF	TGTGCCAGCACCCAGCGGGAGGGCCGGGGCAATGAGCAGTTCTTC
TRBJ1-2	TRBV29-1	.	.	CSGDRWGSNYGYTF	TGCAGCGGCGATCGGTGGGGCTCTAACTATGGCTACACCTTC
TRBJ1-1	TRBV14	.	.	CASSLRGQYTEAFF	TGTGCCAGCAGCCTCCGCGGACAGTACACTGAAGCTTTCTTT
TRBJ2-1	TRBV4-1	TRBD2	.	CASSQELRGENEQFF	TGCGCCAGCAGCCAGGAGCTCCGGGGGGAAAATGAGCAGTTCTTC
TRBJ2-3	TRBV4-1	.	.	CASSQETPSDTQYF	TGCGCCAGCAGCCAAGAGACCCCGAGCGATACGCAGTATTTT
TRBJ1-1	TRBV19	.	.	CASSLSQELKEPNTEAFF	TGTGCCAGTAGTCTATCACAGGAGCTTAAAGAACCCAACACTGAAGCTTTCTTT
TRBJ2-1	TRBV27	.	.	CASTPGAAISYNEQFF	TGTGCCAGCACCCCCGGGGCGGCTATCTCCTACAATGAGCAGTTCTTC
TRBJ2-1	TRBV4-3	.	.	CASSQDPLADNEQFF	TGCGCCAGCAGCCAAGATCCACTAGCCGACAATGAGCAGTTCTTC
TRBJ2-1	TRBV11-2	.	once	CASSLGNSEQFF	TGTGCCAGCAGCTTAGGAAATAGTGAGCAGTTCTTC
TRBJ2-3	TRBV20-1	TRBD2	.	CSASQRETPDTQYF	TGCAGTGCTAGCCAGCGGGAGACCCCAGATACGCAGTATTTT
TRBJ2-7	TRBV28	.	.	CASRDTSSYEQYF	TGTGCCAGCCGGGACACGAGCTCCTACGAGCAGTACTTC
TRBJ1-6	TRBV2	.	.	CASNVWSSSYNSPLHF	TGTGCCAGCAACGTATGGTCAAGCTCCTATAATTCACCCCTCCACTTT
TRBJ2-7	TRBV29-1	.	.	CSALDRPYEQYF	TGCAGCGCACTCGACAGACCCTACGAGCAGTACTTC
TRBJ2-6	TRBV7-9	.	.	CASSSRDGSGANVLTF	TGTGCCAGCAGCTCGCGTGATGGTTCTGGGGCCAACGTCCTGACTTTC
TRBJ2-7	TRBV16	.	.	CASSQRGADTYEQYF	TGTGCCAGCAGCCAACGGGGGGCAGATACCTACGAGCAGTACTTC
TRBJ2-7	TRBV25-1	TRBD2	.	CASSEWLAGDDEQYF	TGTGCCAGCAGTGAATGGCTAGCGGGGGATGACGAGCAGTACTTC
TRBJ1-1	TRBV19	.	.	CASRTGTGTEAFF	TGTGCCAGTAGAACAGGGACTGGCACTGAAGCTTTCTTT
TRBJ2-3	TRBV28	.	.	CASKMQYLPTDTQYF	TGTGCCAGCAAGATGCAGTACCTTCCCACAGATACGCAGTATTTT
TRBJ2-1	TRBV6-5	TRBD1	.	CASSLDREDEQFF	TGTGCCAGCAGTTTGGACAGGGAGGACGAGCAGTTCTTC
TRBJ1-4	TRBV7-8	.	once	CASSLWESATNEKLFF	TGTGCCAGCAGCTTATGGGAGAGTGCAACTAATGAAAAACTGTTTTTT
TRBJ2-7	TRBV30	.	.	CAWSGGVVEEQYF	TGTGCCTGGAGTGGGGGCGTCGTTGAAGAGCAGTACTTC
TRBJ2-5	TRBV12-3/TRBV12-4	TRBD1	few	CASTPGGHGTQYF	TGTGCCAGCACCCCAGGGGGTCATGGGACCCAGTACTTC
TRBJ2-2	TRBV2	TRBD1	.	CASSEVGRGTGELFF	TGTGCCAGCAGTGAAGTAGGCAGGGGGACCGGGGAGCTGTTTTTT
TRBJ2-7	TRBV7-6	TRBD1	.	CASSSRQGTGPYEQYF	TGTGCCAGCAGCTCCAGACAGGGGACGGGACCTTACGAGCAGTACTTC
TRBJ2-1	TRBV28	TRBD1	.	CASSTGTVSYNEQFF	TGTGCCAGCAGCACCGGGACAGTTTCCTACAATGAGCAGTTCTTC
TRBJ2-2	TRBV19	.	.	CASTLDRINTGELFF	TGTGCCAGTACCCTCGACAGAATCAACACCGGGGAGCTGTTTTTT
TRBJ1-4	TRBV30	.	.	CAWSGGFPGHEKLFF	TGTGCCTGGAGTGGGGGTTTTCCGGGCCATGAAAAACTGTTTTTT
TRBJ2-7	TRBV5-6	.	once	CASSLQINEQYF	TGTGCCAGCAGCTTACAGATCAACGAGCAGTACTTC
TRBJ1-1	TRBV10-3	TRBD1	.	CAISDVQGANLEAFF	TGTGCCATCAGTGATGTACAGGGGGCGAACCTTGAAGCTTTCTTT
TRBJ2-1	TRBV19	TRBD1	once	CASSTGTGGFNEQFF	TGTGCCAGTAGTACTGGGACAGGGGGCTTCAATGAGCAGTTCTTC
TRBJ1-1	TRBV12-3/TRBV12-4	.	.	CASSLGQATEAFF	TGTGCCAGCAGTTTAGGGCAGGCAACTGAAGCTTTCTTT